Listed below are T cell receptor beta chains from one sample, sequenced in a study of blood T cell repertoires in COVID-19. Produced via immunoSEQ multiplex PCR; TCRdb's table is partial and in-frame only. Of 150,000 to 200,000 clones listed, around 84% are singletons. Material: peripheral blood. The source is a human donor with acute or convalescent COVID-19. The donor label of this sample is uncertain. Both conserved end residues are part of each CDR3. The D gene is left open where the match is weak. The listing skips clone size in some rows; elsewhere it reads once, few, many or a size class.

cdr3_nt	cdr3_aa	clone_size	d_call	v_call	j_call
TGCAGTGCCAGACAGGCCTATGGCTACACCTTC	CSARQAYGYTF	-	-	TRBV20-1	TRBJ1-2
TGTGCCAGCAGCCAAAGTCTAGGAGACAGGCGAGGGGCCACGGGTGGCTACACCTTC	CASSQSLGDRRGATGGYTF	-	-	TRBV3-1/TRBV3-2	TRBJ1-2
TGCGCCAGCAGCTTGGCCACATTCAGCGGGACAACCTCCTACGAGCAGTACTTC	CASSLATFSGTTSYEQYF	-	-	TRBV5-1	TRBJ2-7
TGTGCCAGCAGCTTAAAGGGGACAGGCCTCACAGATACGCAGTATTTT	CASSLKGTGLTDTQYF	once	TRBD1	TRBV7-3	TRBJ2-3
TGTGCCAGCAGTCTCGAGCGGGGGACTCGACTCAATGAGCAGTTCTTC	CASSLERGTRLNEQFF	once	TRBD2	TRBV27	TRBJ2-1
TGTGCCAGCAGTTCAGGGGGGAATTCACCCCTCCACTTT	CASSSGGNSPLHF	-	TRBD1	TRBV2	TRBJ1-6
TGTGCCAGCCGCAGACTAGCGGGGGGCTACGAGCAGTACTTC	CASRRLAGGYEQYF	few	TRBD2	TRBV27	TRBJ2-7
TGTGCCAGCAGCTTAGCCGGACAGGGTCACGAGCAGTACTTC	CASSLAGQGHEQYF	once	TRBD1	TRBV7-9	TRBJ2-7
TGTGCCAGTACCGAAGGGAGTGGGTCCGGGGAGCTGTTTTTT	CASTEGSGSGELFF	once	-	TRBV2	TRBJ2-2
TGTGCCAGCTCACTCACTAGCGGGGCCTACGAGCAGTACTTC	CASSLTSGAYEQYF	-	TRBD2	TRBV18	TRBJ2-7
TGTGCCAGCAGCTTGGAAGGGACAGGGAGTAGAGGCTACACCTTC	CASSLEGTGSRGYTF	-	TRBD1	TRBV5-5	TRBJ1-2
TGTGCCAGCGGGGCAACGGTGAACTCTGGAAACACCATATATTTT	CASGATVNSGNTIYF	once	-	TRBV6-5	TRBJ1-3
TGTGCCAGTTGGGACAGGGGCGAGCAGTACTTC	CASWDRGEQYF	-	TRBD1	TRBV28	TRBJ2-7
TGTGCCAGTAGTATAGGAGGGATAGGTTGGACTGAAGCTTTCTTT	CASSIGGIGWTEAFF	-	-	TRBV19	TRBJ1-1
TGTGCCAGCAGTGAACACCTAGCGGGGGGTTTAGATACGCAGTATTTT	CASSEHLAGGLDTQYF	-	TRBD2	TRBV2	TRBJ2-3
TGTGCCAGTAACAAAATTCTAGCGGGGGGGATCAATGAGCAGTTCTTC	CASNKILAGGINEQFF	-	TRBD2	TRBV2	TRBJ2-1
TGTGCCAGCTCACGGGACAGGGGCAAAAATGAGCAGTTCTTC	CASSRDRGKNEQFF	-	TRBD1	TRBV18	TRBJ2-1
TGTGCCAGCAGCCGCTCCGGGGGGGCAACTAATGAAAAACTGTTTTTT	CASSRSGGATNEKLFF	few	-	TRBV14	TRBJ1-4
TGTGCCAGCAGACGGACAGGGCAAAATTCACCCCTCCACTTT	CASRRTGQNSPLHF	once	TRBD1	TRBV2	TRBJ1-6
TGCGCCAGCAGCTTGGGACCCCGGGGGGCTGGAAACACCATATATTTT	CASSLGPRGAGNTIYF	-	-	TRBV5-1	TRBJ1-3
TGTGCCTGGACGGAAGGGGCGAACACTGAAGCTTTCTTT	CAWTEGANTEAFF	-	-	TRBV30	TRBJ1-1
TGTGCCAGCTTCCCCTTTGACAGGGAGAACGATGGCTACACCTTC	CASFPFDRENDGYTF	-	TRBD1	TRBV6-5	TRBJ1-2
TGCGCCAGCAGCAAGGGAAACAGGATAGCTAACTATGGCTACACCTTC	CASSKGNRIANYGYTF	-	-	TRBV5-1	TRBJ1-2
TGTGCCAGCAGGCTGACAGGGGGGAGCAATCAGCCCCAGCATTTT	CASRLTGGSNQPQHF	-	TRBD1	TRBV6-5	TRBJ1-5
TGCAGTGCTAGTAGGGGGTCCGCCGGGACTAGTCGGTACACCGGGGAGCTGTTTTTT	CSASRGSAGTSRYTGELFF	-	TRBD2	TRBV20-1	TRBJ2-2
TGTGTCACAGCGGACCCTGGAAACACCATATATTTT	CVTADPGNTIYF	-	-	TRBV7-2	TRBJ1-3
TGTGCCAGCAGCAGGGGTAGCTCCTACGAGCAGTACTTC	CASSRGSSYEQYF	-	-	TRBV5-8	TRBJ2-7
TGTGCCAGAAGCTTGGGGGACAGGGAAAAAACTTGGCAGCCCCAGCATTTT	CARSLGDREKTWQPQHF	-	TRBD1	TRBV5-3	TRBJ1-5
TGTGCCAGCAGTTACTCAACGTTAGCGGGGCCGTCCTACAATGAGCAGTTCTTC	CASSYSTLAGPSYNEQFF	once	TRBD2	TRBV6-2/TRBV6-3	TRBJ2-1
TGTGCCAGCAGTTACTTGGATCAGCCCCAGCATTTT	CASSYLDQPQHF	-	-	TRBV12-3/TRBV12-4	TRBJ1-5
TGTGCCAGCAGCCCAAGGGAAGGGGGTATGAACACTGAAGCTTTCTTT	CASSPREGGMNTEAFF	-	-	TRBV7-9	TRBJ1-1
TGTGCCAGCAGCTTGAGAGGGTGGGGCGAGCAGTACTTC	CASSLRGWGEQYF	medium-sized	-	TRBV5-6	TRBJ2-7
TGTGCCAGCAGTCCAGAAGTAACGAACACCGGGGAGCTGTTTTTT	CASSPEVTNTGELFF	once	-	TRBV2	TRBJ2-2
TGTGCCAGCTCACCACAGGACAGGGGGCGAACTGAAGCTTTCTTT	CASSPQDRGRTEAFF	-	TRBD1	TRBV18	TRBJ1-1
TGTGCCAGCAGCCGCTTGGGACAGAGCGGGCCAGATACGCAGTATTTT	CASSRLGQSGPDTQYF	once	-	TRBV14	TRBJ2-3
TGTGCCAGCAGTTACCGACAGGGGAGAAATTCACCCCTCCACTTT	CASSYRQGRNSPLHF	-	TRBD1	TRBV6-5	TRBJ1-6
TGTGCCAGCAGCAAAGACCACCGATCCGGCGTAAGAGGCAATGAGCAGTTCTTC	CASSKDHRSGVRGNEQFF	-	-	TRBV21-1	TRBJ2-1
TGCGCCAGCAGTCAACGGCGTGTGCGTTGCGGACAGCCCACCTACAATGAGCAGTTCTTC	CASSQRRVRCGQPTYNEQFF	-	-	TRBV23-1	TRBJ2-1
TGTGCCAGCAGCTTAGGAGGGACAGGGGGCTCCTACGAGCAGTACTTC	CASSLGGTGGSYEQYF	-	TRBD1	TRBV7-9	TRBJ2-7
TGTGCCAGCAGTCCCCAAGGACAGCCAGCTTTCTTT	CASSPQGQPAFF	once	-	TRBV6-5	TRBJ1-1